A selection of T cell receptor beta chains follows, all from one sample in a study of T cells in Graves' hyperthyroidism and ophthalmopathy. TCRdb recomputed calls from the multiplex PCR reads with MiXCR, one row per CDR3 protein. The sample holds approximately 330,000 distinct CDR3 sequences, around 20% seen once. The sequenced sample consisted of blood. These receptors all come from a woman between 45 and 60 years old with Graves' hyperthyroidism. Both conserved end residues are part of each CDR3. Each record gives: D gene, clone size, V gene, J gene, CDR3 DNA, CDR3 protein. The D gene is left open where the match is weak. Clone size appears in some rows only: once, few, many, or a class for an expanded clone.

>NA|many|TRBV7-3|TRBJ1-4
TGTGCCAACAGGGCCCACGGGCCCGAAGAAAAACTGTTTTTT
CANRAHGPEEKLFF
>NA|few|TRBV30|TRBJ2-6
TGTGCCTGGAGTGGGGTAATAACTGGGGCCAACGTCCTGACTTTC
CAWSGVITGANVLTF
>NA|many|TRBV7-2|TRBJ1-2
TGTGCCAGCAGCACCTCGACGGGCACCTTCTATGGCTACACCTTC
CASSTSTGTFYGYTF
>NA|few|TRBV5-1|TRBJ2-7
TGCGCCAGCAGCTTGGGGGACCGTGGAGGGGAGCAGTACTTC
CASSLGDRGGEQYF
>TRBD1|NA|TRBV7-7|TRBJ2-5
TGTGCTAGCAGCTTAGCTGGGACAGGGGCACAAGAGACCCAGTACTTC
CASSLAGTGAQETQYF
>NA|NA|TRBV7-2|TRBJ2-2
TGTGCCAGCAGCTTAGAGGCGGGGCTGACCGGGGAGCTGTTTTTT
CASSLEAGLTGELFF
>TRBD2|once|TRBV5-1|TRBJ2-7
TGCGCCACCCGTACCGGGACTAGCGGTCCCTACGAGCAGTACTTC
CATRTGTSGPYEQYF
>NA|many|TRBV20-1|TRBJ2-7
TGCAGTGCTAGTCGACAGTACGAGCAGTACTTC
CSASRQYEQYF
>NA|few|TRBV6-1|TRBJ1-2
TGTGCCAGCAGGACAGCCAACTATGGCTACACCTTC
CASRTANYGYTF
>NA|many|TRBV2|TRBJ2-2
TGTGCCAGCAGCCCTGACTTCGGGCCGAACACCGGGGAGCTGTTTTTT
CASSPDFGPNTGELFF
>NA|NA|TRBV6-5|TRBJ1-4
TGTGCCAGCAGTTACAACCGTAACAGCCGACTGTTTTTT
CASSYNRNSRLFF
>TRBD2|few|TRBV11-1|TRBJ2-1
TGTGCCAGCAGCTTAGCCGTCCGGGAGGGACCCTACAATGAGCAGTTCTTC
CASSLAVREGPYNEQFF
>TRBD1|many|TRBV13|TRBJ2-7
TGTGCCAGCAGCTTCGGGACAGGGGGACCCTACGAGCAGTACTTC
CASSFGTGGPYEQYF
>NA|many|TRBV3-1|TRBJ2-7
TGTGCCAGCAGCCAAGATTTTCGGAACCCCTCCTACGAGCAGTACTTC
CASSQDFRNPSYEQYF
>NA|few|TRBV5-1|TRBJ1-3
TGCGCCAGCAGCTTGGACACCGGCTCTGGAAACACCATATATTTT
CASSLDTGSGNTIYF